This T cell receptor (beta chain) came from a study of CD8+ T cells in alopecia areata. In each case, RNA was isolated and then reverse transcribed into cDNA as the sequencing template. Produced via immunoSEQ multiplex PCR; TCRdb's table is partial and in-frame only. The table lists approximately 150,000 clones, 40% to 65% of them singletons, with 0.95% to 1% in the top ten. This clone was recorded a few times. This sample comprised CD4+ T cells sorted from blood, obtained at week 0. This receptor was identified in a human donor with alopecia areata.

The chain's CDR3 is CASSERITSGNTIYF. Here the CDR3 DNA reads TGTGCCAGCAGTGAAAGAATAACCTCTGGAAACACCATATATTTT. The gene calls are TRBV25-1 and TRBJ1-3; D gene ambiguous. Trimming stripped 2 bases from V and 0 bases from J, with 8 bases between. This CDR3 has 15 residues. Germline V CDR1 and CDR2: MGHDK, SYGVNS.